Each of the 21 T cell receptor beta chains below was sequenced from the same sample in a study of human T cells and chemical hapten exposure. The library gave individual cDNA molecules unique molecular identifiers. TCRdb re-called the reads through MiXCR, storing one row per CDR3 protein. The repertoire holds 700 or so distinct CDR3 sequences, with approximately 61% as singletons. Treatment denoted: therapeutic diphenylcyclopropenone sensitization with weekly scalp DPC. The sequencing here drew on whole blood, taken before DPC sensitization or 2, 6, or about 24 weeks after (not recorded which). These receptors originate from an adult with alopecia areata. Some clones in this sample may be carry-over from other donors' samples. This table probably holds off-target reads from a library built for another chain.

This clonotype was recorded once. V and J are TRBV6-6 and TRBJ2-7; D is undetermined. CDR3 length equals 12 residues. Per germline, CDR1 MNHNY and CDR2 SVGAGI (reference sequence). Trimming stripped 2 bases from V and 6 bases from J, with 8 bases between. The CDR3 DNA reads TGTGCCAGCAGTTACAGCCGAGTCGAGCAGTACTTC. This sequence encodes CASSYSRVEQYF.

This clonotype has only a few counts. The V gene is TRBV7-9, the J gene TRBJ2-7; the D gene is possibly TRBD1 (6 bases). V gave up 2 bases and J gave up 1 base, with 9 bases separating them. The germline CDR1 and CDR2 sequences are SEHNR and FQNEAQ (reference sequence). CDR3 length: 14 amino acids. CDR3 DNA: TGTGCCAGCAGCTTATCAGGGGAATCCTACGAGCAGTACTTC. Amino acids: CASSLSGESYEQYF.

The chain links TRBV18 to TRBJ2-6; 8 bases map to TRBD1. Per germline, CDR1 KGHSH and CDR2 LQKENI. The junction had 0 bases not matched to a gene; V was cut back by 3 bases and J by 2 bases. The CDR3 runs 15 residues. The DNA of the CDR3 is TGTGCCAGCTCACCGGACAGGGCTGGGGCCAACGTCCTGACTTTC. It is translated as CASSPDRAGANVLTF.

The rearrangement joins TRBV18 to TRBJ2-7, with TRBD1 matching over 8 bases. The CDR3 covers 16 residues. CDR1 is KGHSH, CDR2 LQKENI, per germline. V lost 3 bases and J lost 0; bases outside the gene matches: 7. CDR3 coding DNA: TGTGCCAGCTCACCTACCCGGGACAGGTCCTCCTACGAGCAGTACTTC. This gives the protein CASSPTRDRSSYEQYF.

The chain carries TRBV2 and TRBJ1-1, with D tentatively TRBD1 (5 bases). The V end lost 4 bases, the J end lost 9 bases, and 9 bases lay between the germline ends. The length of the CDR3 is 11 residues. The V gene's germline CDR1 is SNHLY and CDR2 FYNNEI. CDR3 bases: TGTGCCAGCAGTGCAGGGTATCAAGCTTTCTTT. It yields the protein CASSAGYQAFF. Drawing the rest from reference TRBV2 and TRBJ1-1, the complete variable domain is EPEVTQTPSHQVTQMGQEVILRCVPISNHLYFYWYRQILGQKVEFLVSFYNNEISEKSEIFDDQFSVERPDGSNFTLKIRSTKLEDSAMYFCASSAGYQAFFGQGTRLTVV.

This clonotype has only a few counts. The chain employs TRBV6-6 and TRBJ2-3; weak D call: TRBD1 (5 bases). Trimming left V 6 bases short and J 5 bases short, with 18 bases between. The CDR3 loop spans 15 amino acids. Per germline, CDR1 MNHNY and CDR2 SVGAGI (reference sequence). The CDR3 coding sequence is TGTGCCAGCAGCCAATTCCAGGGAACGGTAGATACGCAGTATTTT. Protein product: CASSQFQGTVDTQYF.

V and J are TRBV5-1 and TRBJ2-3; D is ambiguous. V was trimmed by 1 base and J by 0 bases, leaving 6 bases between them. This CDR3 spans 14 amino acids. Germline V gene sequence: CDR1 SGHRS, CDR2 YFSETQ. DNA for the CDR3: TGCGCCAGCAGCTTGTGGCAGAGCACAGATACGCAGTATTTT. Translated: CASSLWQSTDTQYF.

The chain couples TRBV5-1 to TRBJ2-2, with 7 bases lining up with TRBD1. The germline CDR1 and CDR2 sequences are SGHRS and YFSETQ. Losses at the gene ends were 5 bases for V and 1 base for J; bases not matched to a gene: 8. This CDR3 spans 16 amino acids. The CDR3 DNA reads as TGCGCCAGCAGAAAACCCGGGACAGAGAACACCGGGGAGCTGTTTTTT. Translated: CASRKPGTENTGELFF.

This clonotype showed up just once. V and J are TRBV12-3 or TRBV12-4 and TRBJ1-3; D unresolved. The V end lost 6 bases, the J end lost 4 bases, and 4 bases lay between the germline ends. CDR3 length: 11 amino acids. This chain's CDR3 is CASSEGNTIYF. The DNA of the CDR3 is TGTGCCAGCAGCGAAGGAAACACCATATATTTT.

J is TRBJ2-6 and V is TRBV5-1, with TRBD1 matching 9 bases. V shed 4 bases and J 0 bases; nucleotides not matched to a gene: 5. CDR1 and CDR2 from the germline V gene are SGHRS and YFSETQ. The CDR3 spans 17 residues. The CDR3 loop is CASSPGQGYSGANVLTF. As DNA, the CDR3 is TGCGCCAGCAGCCCCGGACAGGGGTACTCTGGGGCCAACGTCCTGACTTTC.

The genes are TRBV7-9 and TRBJ1-1; maybe TRBD1 (5 bases). CDR3 size: 13 residues. Trimming pared 6 bases from V and 0 bases from J, leaving 8 bases between. Germline V gene sequence: CDR1 SEHNR, CDR2 FQNEAQ (reference sequence). The CDR3 coding sequence is TGTGCCAGCAGATCGGGACTGAACACTGAAGCTTTCTTT. Residues: CASRSGLNTEAFF.

The chain couples TRBV5-1 to TRBJ2-7; D tentatively fits TRBD1 or TRBD2 (5 bases each). CDR1 is SGHRS and CDR2 is YFSETQ in the germline V gene. The CDR3 runs 13 residues. The V gene lost 1 base and the J gene lost 2 bases, with 7 bases spanning the gap. The DNA of the CDR3 is TGCGCCAGCAGCTTGCGAGGGGCCTACGAGCAGTACTTC. It codes for CASSLRGAYEQYF.

The table lists this clonotype with a few counts. The genes are TRBV5-1 and TRBJ2-7; no firm D call. V was pared by 1 base and J by 0 bases, with 17 bases between. Germline CDR1 reads SGHRS; CDR2 reads YFSETQ. This CDR3 contains 17 residues. The CDR3 DNA reads as TGCGCCAGCAGCTTGTGGATCAGCGACGAAAGCTCCTACGAGCAGTACTTC. The encoded protein is CASSLWISDESSYEQYF.

This clonotype showed up just once. The chain is built from TRBV5-5 and TRBJ2-4; no clear D gene. The germline V and J ends were trimmed by 0 bases and 5 bases, with 12 bases remaining between them. This CDR3 is 15 amino acids long. Per germline, CDR1 SGHKS and CDR2 YYEKEE (reference sequence). The CDR3 sequence: CASSLARSSQNIQYF. DNA of the CDR3: TGTGCCAGCAGCTTGGCCAGGTCCAGCCAAAACATTCAGTACTTC. Full variable domain (rest looked up from reference TRBV5-5 and TRBJ2-4): DAGVTQSPTHLIKTRGQQVTLRCSPISGHKSVSWYQQVLGQGPQFIFQYYEKEERGRGNFPDRFSARQFPNYSSELNVNALLLGDSALYLCASSLARSSQNIQYFGAGTRLSVL.

This rearrangement joins TRBV4-2 to TRBJ1-1; the D gene is possibly TRBD1 (6 bases). The ends were cut back, 1 base at V and 4 bases at J, with 10 bases in the middle. The CDR3 consists of 14 residues. CDR1 is LGHNA and CDR2 is YNFKEQ in the germline V gene. CDR3 nucleotides: TGTGCCAGCAGCCAAGCGTCAGGGGTCACTGAAGCTTTCTTT. This encodes CASSQASGVTEAFF.

J is TRBJ1-6 and V is TRBV6-6; TRBD1 might be the D (6 bases). Germline assignment: CDR1 MNHNY and CDR2 SVGAGI (reference sequence). The CDR3 totals 18 residues. The V and J ends lost 5 bases and 0 bases respectively, with 17 bases between them. The chain's CDR3 is CASSRQVRTSSYNSPLHF. The CDR3 DNA follows: TGTGCCAGCAGTAGACAGGTGCGGACGAGCTCCTATAATTCACCCCTCCACTTT.

The chain joins TRBV4-2 to TRBJ2-3; a possible D gene is TRBD1 (6 bases). The CDR3 extends over 14 amino acids. Germline V lookup: CDR1 LGHNA, CDR2 YNFKEQ. With 1 base removed from V and 3 bases from J, the gap between germline ends came to 8 bases. The CDR3 sequence is CASSQVDRTDTQYF. In nucleotides, the CDR3 is TGTGCCAGCAGCCAAGTTGACAGGACAGATACGCAGTATTTT.

The table lists this clonotype with a count of one. This chain uses TRBV10-2 with TRBJ2-7; D not resolved. The CDR3 is 11 residues long. CDR1 and CDR2 from the germline V gene are WSHSY and SAAADI. V shed 10 bases and J shed 4 bases, with 11 bases lying between them. The CDR3 loop reads CATRGPYEQYF. The CDR3, as DNA: TGCGCCACCCGAGGACCTTACGAGCAGTACTTC.

The rearrangement links TRBV12-3 or TRBV12-4 to TRBJ1-4; D may be TRBD1 (6 bases). The V end was cut by 6 bases, the J end by 8 bases, with 16 bases between. The CDR3 covers 14 residues. CDR3 nucleotide sequence: TGTGCCAGCAGCCCAAGGGGGACGAACGAAAAACTGTTTTTT. Translated, it gives CASSPRGTNEKLFF.

In its sample, this clonotype was seen once. The chain has TRBV7-9 and TRBJ2-3; D perhaps matches TRBD2 (6 bases). CDR1 SEHNR and CDR2 FQNEAQ come from the germline V gene (reference sequence). The CDR3 runs to 14 residues. V was cut by 5 bases and J by 8 bases, with 17 bases left in between. CDR3 sequence reads: CASSTGLGYSTQYF. CDR3 bases: TGTGCCAGCAGCACGGGACTGGGGTATAGTACGCAGTATTTT.

The chain carries TRBV11-2 and TRBJ2-1, with D possibly TRBD2 on 6 matching bases. The V end was cut by 4 bases, the J end by 6 bases, with 16 bases between. The germline gives CDR1 SGHAT, CDR2 FQNNGV. The length of the CDR3 is 15 residues. DNA for the CDR3: TGTGCCAGCAGCTCAGGACCTAGCGTCGGCAATGAGCAGTTCTTC. This sequence encodes CASSSGPSVGNEQFF. Drawing the rest from reference TRBV11-2 and TRBJ2-1, the complete variable domain is EAGVAQSPRYKIIEKRQSVAFWCNPISGHATLYWYQQILGQGPKLLIQFQNNGVVDDSQLPKDRFSAERLKGVDSTLKIQPAKLEDSAVYLCASSSGPSVGNEQFFGPGTRLTVL.